Shown below are 2 T cell receptor beta chains from a single sample sequenced in a study of a mutant IDH1 vaccine in newly diagnosed glioma. Method: immunoSEQ multiplex PCR; TCRdb's copy keeps in-frame clones and lacks some. The sample carries tens of thousands of clones, about 83% recorded once. Time point described: baseline, week 1 (first vaccination visit). Treatment reported: pre-vaccination baseline after standard-of-care therapy. This specimen was PBMCs, taken from a glioma patient treated with radiotherapy, temozolomide or both. The receptors shown here come from a woman aged 45-65 years with glioma.

V and J are TRBV4-2 and TRBJ2-3, with TRBD2 identical over 8 bases. CDR1 is LGHNA, CDR2 YNFKEQ, per germline. CDR3 length: 13 amino acids. The V gene end was trimmed by 3 bases and the J gene end by 4 bases; junction bases not matched to a gene: 0. CDR3 sequence (DNA): TGTGCCAGCAGCCAGGGACTAGCAGATACGCAGTATTTT. As protein: CASSQGLADTQYF.

The CDR3, as DNA: TGCGCCAGCACCGACCCAGGGGGCGCGGGGGCCAACGTCCTGACTTTC. Translated, it gives CASTDPGGAGANVLTF. V usage is TRBV5-1 and J usage is TRBJ2-6; 8 bases line up with TRBD1. The CDR3 is 16 amino acids. The V segment lost 6 bases and the J segment 4 bases; nucleotides outside the gene matches: 9. The V gene's germline CDR1 is SGHRS and CDR2 YFSETQ.